These 18 T cell receptor beta chains were sequenced from one sample in a study of T cell responses to AZD1222 COVID-19 vaccine. Measured with immunoSEQ multiplex PCR; TCRdb has only the in-frame clones, and not every one. The profile shows 100,000 to 150,000 clones, 89% of them singletons. The starting material was peripheral blood, obtained on day 0 of AZD1222 vaccination. Receptor source: an adult in good health.

This chain connects TRBV3-1 (or the pseudogene TRBV3-2) to TRBJ2-7, with TRBD2 matching 11 bases. From germline, CDR1 is LGHDT and CDR2 YNNKEL (reference sequence). Trimming cost V 4 bases and J 3 bases; bases outside gene matches: 11. This CDR3 has 17 amino acids. CDR3 in amino acids: CASSPYDLAGGGYEQYF. CDR3 DNA: TGTGCCAGCAGCCCCTACGACCTAGCGGGAGGTGGCTACGAGCAGTACTTC.

This rearrangement joins TRBV19 to TRBJ1-1, with D uncertain. The CDR3 runs to 15 residues. Per the germline V gene, CDR1 is LNHDA and CDR2 is SQIVND (reference sequence). V was trimmed by 3 bases and J by 0 bases, leaving 11 bases between them. The CDR3 bases are TGTGCCAGTAGTATCGTAGGTTACATGAACACTGAAGCTTTCTTT. Encoded protein: CASSIVGYMNTEAFF.

A remark on this clone: The junction differs from germline at one of its ends, possibly a read error. This chain connects TRBV7-7 to TRBJ1-1; D not resolved. This CDR3 spans 13 amino acids. CDR1 and CDR2 from the germline V gene are SSHAT and FNYEAQ (reference sequence). The CDR3 loop reads CASSPQPNTEAFF. CDR3 coding DNA: TGTGCTAGCAGCCCACAGCCGAACACTGAAGCTTTCTTT.

The chain links TRBV5-1 to TRBJ2-3, with a tentative D call TRBD2 (6 bases). This CDR3 is 15 amino acids long. Germline-derived CDR1 and CDR2 are SGHRS and YFSETQ. The germline V and J ends were trimmed by 0 bases and 4 bases, with 12 bases remaining between them. Written as DNA, the CDR3 is TGCGCCAGCAGCTTGGAACGGGGAGGCGCAGATACGCAGTATTTT. It encodes CASSLERGGADTQYF.

The gene calls are TRBV5-4 and TRBJ1-4; TRBD1 matches at 10 bases. CDR3 length: 15 amino acids. Germline-derived CDR1 and CDR2 are SGHNT and YYREEE (reference sequence). V dropped 4 bases and J dropped 5; count of bases not matched to a gene: 5. CDR3 DNA: TGTGCCAGCAGCCGAATGGGACAGGGGAATGAAAAACTGTTTTTT. This sequence encodes CASSRMGQGNEKLFF.

The gene calls are TRBV28 and TRBJ2-7; 14 bases are shared with TRBD2. V was clipped by 5 bases and J by 5 bases; unmatched bases: 5. The CDR3 totals 15 residues. In germline, CDR1 is MDHEN, CDR2 SYDVKM. CDR3 loop: CASSPRLAGGNEQYF. CDR3 nucleotide sequence: TGTGCCAGCAGTCCTCGACTAGCGGGAGGGAACGAGCAGTACTTC.

In this sample, this clone turned up once. This chain links TRBV12-3 or TRBV12-4 with TRBJ1-1; 9 nucleotides match TRBD1. This CDR3 has 13 amino acids. V shed 8 bases, J shed 6 bases, and the junction held 7 bases outside the gene matches. The CDR3, as DNA: TGTGCCAGCCGACAGGGGGGGATCGCTGAAGCTTTCTTT. This translates into CASRQGGIAEAFF.

The chain couples TRBV5-1 to TRBJ2-2, with unresolved D. This CDR3 has 15 residues. Germline V gene sequence: CDR1 SGHRS, CDR2 YFSETQ. V lost 0 bases to trimming and J lost 3 bases, with 9 bases between them. DNA of the CDR3: TGCGCCAGCAGCTTGGACGGGCAATACACCGGGGAGCTGTTTTTT. It translates to CASSLDGQYTGELFF.

This clone came up once. CDR3 sequence: CASSLVQRNTEAFF. The DNA of the CDR3 is TGTGCCAGCAGCTTGGTACAGAGGAACACTGAAGCTTTCTTT. J is TRBJ1-1 and V is TRBV5-6; D gene unclear. Germline CDR1 and CDR2: SGHDT and YYEEEE. CDR3 length equals 14 residues. V dropped 0 bases and J dropped 1 base, with 7 bases sitting between them.

The genes are TRBV10-3 and TRBJ1-5; TRBD1 matches 9 bases. Germline V gene lookup returns CDR1 ENHRY and CDR2 SYGVKD. J lost 5 bases, V lost 3 bases, and 14 bases had no gene match. CDR3 length equals 18 residues. The CDR3 region has the DNA TGTGCCATCAGTGACGTCCGGGACAGGGAAGGTCATTATCAGCCCCAGCATTTT. It translates to CAISDVRDREGHYQPQHF.

The V call is TRBV19, the J call TRBJ1-5; TRBD1 matches at 7 bases. Germline V gene data show CDR1 as LNHDA and CDR2 as SQIVND (reference sequence). This CDR3 region has 17 residues. The V and J ends lost 5 bases and 0 bases, in that order; junction bases with no gene match: 10. The CDR3 region is CASSPGQHTFSNQPQHF. Written as DNA, the CDR3 is TGTGCCAGTAGTCCGGGACAGCATACCTTTAGCAATCAGCCCCAGCATTTT.

The chain uses TRBV3-1 (or the pseudogene TRBV3-2) and TRBJ1-2; 8 bases align to TRBD1. The CDR3 length is 15 residues. Germline values: CDR1 LGHDT, CDR2 YNNKEL (reference sequence). V trimming: 3 bases; J trimming: 6 bases; junction bases outside the gene matches: 9. In DNA, the CDR3 is TGTGCCAGCAGCCACGATACAGGGGGGGGAGATGGCTACACCTTC. Translated, it gives CASSHDTGGGDGYTF.

J is TRBJ2-6 and V is TRBV24-1; D gene unclear. The CDR3 loop spans 17 amino acids. V was shortened by 11 bases and J by 0 bases, with 19 bases between the two germline ends. From germline, CDR1 is KGHDR and CDR2 SFDVKD. The CDR3 DNA is TGTGCCAAACACGCACATCAAAAGAGCTCTGGGGCCAACGTCCTGACTTTC. Its translation: CAKHAHQKSSGANVLTF.

This clone was counted once. This sequence joins TRBV4-3 and TRBJ2-7; 11 bases match TRBD1. The CDR3 is made up of 16 amino acids. With 0 bases clipped from V and 3 bases from J, the junction kept 4 bases outside the gene matches. From germline, CDR1 is LGHNA and CDR2 YSLEER. Here the CDR3 DNA reads TGCGCCAGCAGCCAAGATTCCGGGACAGGGGGCTACGAGCAGTACTTC. It codes for CASSQDSGTGGYEQYF.

The J gene is TRBJ1-1, the V gene TRBV9, with TRBD1 identical over 9 bases. V lost 3 bases to trimming and J lost 0 bases; unmatched junction nucleotides: 3. There are 15 residues in the CDR3. Germline assignment: CDR1 SGDLS and CDR2 YYNGEE. The CDR3 bases are TGTGCCAGCAGCGACCGACAGGGGGTGAACACTGAAGCTTTCTTT. Protein product: CASSDRQGVNTEAFF.

The rearrangement uses TRBV30 and TRBJ1-1; D remains unclear. Germline CDR1 reads GTSNPN; CDR2 reads SVGIG (reference sequence). V dropped 2 bases and J dropped 0 bases, with 13 bases sitting between them. The CDR3 is 15 residues long. The CDR3 sequence: CAWSRAVVVNTEAFF. DNA for the CDR3: TGTGCCTGGAGTCGCGCAGTTGTGGTGAACACTGAAGCTTTCTTT.

The chain uses TRBV5-1 and TRBJ1-1, with TRBD1 as a possible D gene (5 bases). CDR3 length: 15 amino acids. CDR1 SGHRS and CDR2 YFSETQ come from the germline V gene. The ends were cut back, 2 bases at V and 2 bases at J, with 13 bases in the middle. CDR3 DNA: TGCGCCAGCAGCTTCGGGGGACGGACAAACACTGAAGCTTTCTTT. Protein sequence: CASSFGGRTNTEAFF.

J is TRBJ2-1 and V is TRBV5-1; 7 bases agree with TRBD1. Looked up from germline, CDR1 is SGHRS and CDR2 is YFSETQ. The V segment lost 4 bases and the J segment 1 base; nucleotides outside the gene matches: 8. The length of the CDR3 is 16 residues. The CDR3 sequence: CASSGDRVTSYNEQFF. The CDR3 DNA reads as TGCGCCAGCAGCGGCGACAGGGTCACGTCCTACAATGAGCAGTTCTTC. Using reference TRBV5-1 and TRBJ2-1 for the parts outside the CDR3, the full variable domain is KAGVTQTPRYLIKTRGQQVTLSCSPISGHRSVSWYQQTPGQGLQFLFEYFSETQRNKGNFPGRFSGRQFSNSRSEMNVSTLELGDSALYLCASSGDRVTSYNEQFFGPGTRLTVL.